Sequencing of this T cell receptor (beta chain) was carried out in a study of cytomegalovirus exposure and HLA in healthy donors. Background on the study: In an earlier analysis, approximately 120 million unique TCR beta sequences were found from 150 million to 200 million T cells. Study-wide results and caveats: TCR beta chain V- and J-gene trimming was linked, in a later analysis, to a missense variant in DCLRE1C. In a later analysis, a genetic analysis reported fewer productive-TCR N-insertions in an Asian-associated ancestry cluster than the cohort average.

The junction had 8 bases not matched to a gene; V was cut back by 1 base and J by 2 bases. The germline gives CDR1 KGHSH, CDR2 LQKENI. This CDR3 is built from 16 residues. Amplification used 60 Vbeta primers and 13 Jbeta primers. Using immunoSEQ multiplex PCR, the repertoire was profiled, and TCRdb retains in-frame clones only, with some absent. The sample records 150,000 to 200,000 clones, approximately 70% being singletons. About this clone itself: The antigen remains unidentified.

This chain uses TRBV18 with TRBJ2-7, with 7 nucleotides matching TRBD1. The receptor's source is a woman aged 40 to 50 in good health and CMV-seropositive. The sequenced sample consisted of PBMCs. The CDR3 nucleotides are TGTGCCAGCTCACCACGGGACAGAACTGCCACCTACGAGCAGTACTTC. Amino acids: CASSPRDRTATYEQYF.